This T cell receptor (beta chain) emerged from a study of T cell responses to AZD1222 COVID-19 vaccine. Points from the study as a whole: Nearly half of spike-specific TCRs reportedly target variant regions that are unmutated in the B.1.351 and B.1.1.7 variants. It was only a handful of AZD1222 recipients who were seropositive at baseline.

Remarks on this clone: Its specificity is not known.

Repertoires were generated with immunoSEQ multiplex PCR, while TCRdb's copy carries only in-frame clones and drops some. The sample records over 100,000 clones, approximately 90% being singletons. Germline V gene sequence: CDR1 LGHNA, CDR2 YSLEER. Trimming took off 1 base at V and 8 bases at J, with 17 bases between the two ends. CDR3 length: 15 amino acids. The chain employs TRBV4-3 and TRBJ1-2; perhaps TRBD1 as D (5 bases). The source was peripheral blood, collected on day 0 of AZD1222 vaccination. This sequence originates from an adult in good health. The CDR3 is CASSQVLMGDRGYTF. CDR3 sequence (DNA): TGCGCCAGCAGCCAAGTTTTAATGGGGGATCGAGGCTACACCTTC.